This entry describes one T cell receptor (beta chain). This sample is part of a study of blood T cell repertoires in COVID-19. Study in general: Researchers got acute and convalescent COVID-19 samples from the United States, Italy and Spain. T cells, B-cell-depleted T cells, or PBMCs provided the cDNA or gDNA that served as material.

As processed by the authors: The authors estimated nucleated cell counts from reference gene primer amplification. The method was immunoSEQ multiplex PCR; TCRdb's version includes in-frame clones alone and lacks a portion of them. V, J and clone size were drawn from that table, and D and trimming were deduced from the DNA. The sample includes roughly 290,000 clones, around 87% of them seen just once. The germline V gene has CDR1 LGHNA and CDR2 YNFKEQ. V was clipped by 4 bases and J by 4 bases; unmatched bases: 11. The CDR3 extends over 17 amino acids. The origin of this receptor is a woman aged 50 to 60 who had recovered from COVID-19. The chain carries TRBV4-2 and TRBJ2-1; 9 bases fit TRBD2. Material: peripheral blood. The CDR3 spells CASSPSPATSGYNEQFF. CDR3 DNA sequence: TGTGCCAGCAGCCCCTCTCCCGCGACTAGCGGATACAATGAGCAGTTCTTC.